Listed below are T cell receptor beta chains from one sample, sequenced in a study of T cell repertoires in ileal Crohn's disease. Some clones are missing from TCRdb's copy, which holds only in-frame ones; the method was immunoSEQ multiplex PCR. The sample yields 9,500 to 12,000 clones, around 87% seen once. The sample consisted of ileal tissue. The origin of the receptors is an adult with Crohn's disease. CDR3s include the opening cysteine and the closing phenylalanine or tryptophan. The order of the fields is clone size, D gene, J gene, V gene, CDR3 length, CDR3 DNA, CDR3 protein. D genes are given only for firm matches. Rows give clone size only sometimes, using once, few, many, or a class for an expanded clone.

abundance: .; d_gene: .; j_gene: TRBJ2-3; v_gene: TRBV27; len: 13; CDR3nt: TGTGCCAGCAGTCAGGACGGACGGGGTACGCAGTATTTT; CDR3aa: CASSQDGRGTQYF
abundance: .; d_gene: .; j_gene: TRBJ1-4; v_gene: TRBV5-1; len: 14; CDR3nt: TGCGCCAGCAGCTCCTCTGGGGGCAATGAAAAACTGTTTTTT; CDR3aa: CASSSSGGNEKLFF
abundance: once; d_gene: TRBD2; j_gene: TRBJ2-5; v_gene: TRBV19; len: 18; CDR3nt: TGTGCCAGTAGTATACGCCTAGCGGGAGGGCCCATCCAAGAGACCCAGTACTTC; CDR3aa: CASSIRLAGGPIQETQYF
abundance: .; d_gene: .; j_gene: TRBJ1-6; v_gene: TRBV11-3; len: 14; CDR3nt: TGTGCCAGCAGTTTAGGGGGAGTGGATTCACCCCTCCACTTT; CDR3aa: CASSLGGVDSPLHF
abundance: .; d_gene: .; j_gene: TRBJ2-5; v_gene: TRBV18; len: 13; CDR3nt: TGTGCCAGCTCACCCCGGGGTCAAGAGACCCAGTACTTC; CDR3aa: CASSPRGQETQYF
abundance: .; d_gene: .; j_gene: TRBJ1-2; v_gene: TRBV27; len: 14; CDR3nt: TGTGCCAGCAGTTTATCGGTGACAGTATCTGGCTACACCTTC; CDR3aa: CASSLSVTVSGYTF
abundance: .; d_gene: TRBD2; j_gene: TRBJ2-7; v_gene: TRBV9; len: 20; CDR3nt: TGTGCCAGCAGCCCTAGACCTACTAGCGGGAGTTCGAAGGGCTCCTACGAGCAGTACTTC; CDR3aa: CASSPRPTSGSSKGSYEQYF
abundance: .; d_gene: .; j_gene: TRBJ1-1; v_gene: TRBV6-5; len: 14; CDR3nt: TGTGCCAGCAGTTTCCTTCTCGGGAACACTGAAGCTTTCTTT; CDR3aa: CASSFLLGNTEAFF
abundance: .; d_gene: .; j_gene: TRBJ1-1; v_gene: TRBV11-2; len: 13; CDR3nt: TGTGCCAGCAGCTTAGCCCTCAGGGTTCGAGCTTTCTTT; CDR3aa: CASSLALRVRAFF
abundance: .; d_gene: .; j_gene: TRBJ2-1; v_gene: TRBV4-1; len: 12; CDR3nt: TGCGCCAGCAGCCAAGATAGCGCTGAGCAGTTCTTC; CDR3aa: CASSQDSAEQFF
abundance: .; d_gene: .; j_gene: TRBJ2-3; v_gene: TRBV18; len: 15; CDR3nt: TGTGCCAGCTCACGAGGGACCCTAGGCACAGATACGCAGTATTTT; CDR3aa: CASSRGTLGTDTQYF
abundance: .; d_gene: TRBD2; j_gene: TRBJ2-1; v_gene: TRBV7-8; len: 19; CDR3nt: TGTGCCAGCAGCTTAATTAGGACTAGCGGGAGTGGGTCCTACAATGAGCAGTTCTTC; CDR3aa: CASSLIRTSGSGSYNEQFF
abundance: .; d_gene: TRBD2; j_gene: TRBJ2-2; v_gene: TRBV5-1; len: 14; CDR3nt: TGCGCCAGCAGCTCAACTAGCGGGAACGGGGAGCTGTTTTTT; CDR3aa: CASSSTSGNGELFF
abundance: .; d_gene: .; j_gene: TRBJ1-1; v_gene: TRBV19; len: 13; CDR3nt: TGTGCCAGTAGGCCAAGGGGAAGGTCTGAAGCTTTCTTT; CDR3aa: CASRPRGRSEAFF
abundance: .; d_gene: TRBD2; j_gene: TRBJ2-7; v_gene: TRBV4-2; len: 15; CDR3nt: TGTGCCAGCAGCCAAGTACTAGCGGAGTCCTACGAGCAGTACTTC; CDR3aa: CASSQVLAESYEQYF
abundance: .; d_gene: TRBD1; j_gene: TRBJ2-3; v_gene: TRBV2; len: 15; CDR3nt: TGTGCCAGCAGTCCGGACAGGCCCCGCACAGATACGCAGTATTTT; CDR3aa: CASSPDRPRTDTQYF
abundance: .; d_gene: TRBD1; j_gene: TRBJ1-2; v_gene: TRBV30; len: 13; CDR3nt: TGTGCCTGGAGTTACGGACAGGGATGGGGCTACACCTTC; CDR3aa: CAWSYGQGWGYTF
abundance: .; d_gene: .; j_gene: TRBJ1-4; v_gene: TRBV5-5; len: 11; CDR3nt: TGTGCCAGCAGCTTAGGCGACAAACTGTTTTTT; CDR3aa: CASSLGDKLFF
abundance: .; d_gene: .; j_gene: TRBJ1-2; v_gene: TRBV16; len: 14; CDR3nt: TGTGCCAGCAGCCAATCCCGGGGGTCCTATGGCTACACCTTC; CDR3aa: CASSQSRGSYGYTF
abundance: .; d_gene: TRBD2; j_gene: TRBJ2-3; v_gene: TRBV19; len: 16; CDR3nt: TGTGCCAGTAGTAGTTCTAGCGGGAGTAGGCCAGATACGCAGTATTTT; CDR3aa: CASSSSSGSRPDTQYF
abundance: once; d_gene: .; j_gene: TRBJ1-1; v_gene: TRBV10-3; len: 14; CDR3nt: TGTGCCATCAGGGTAGGTCGAGGAGTCACTGAAGCTTTCTTT; CDR3aa: CAIRVGRGVTEAFF
abundance: few; d_gene: TRBD1; j_gene: TRBJ1-2; v_gene: TRBV28; len: 16; CDR3nt: TGTGCCAGCAGTACCACAACGACAGGGGGTATCTATGGCTACACCTTC; CDR3aa: CASSTTTTGGIYGYTF
abundance: .; d_gene: .; j_gene: TRBJ1-5; v_gene: TRBV7-2; len: 12; CDR3nt: TGTGCCAGCAGCTCATACAATCAGCCCCAGCATTTT; CDR3aa: CASSSYNQPQHF
abundance: .; d_gene: .; j_gene: TRBJ1-5; v_gene: TRBV2; len: 15; CDR3nt: TGTGCCAGCAGTGAGGCAGGGAGGGGAAATCAGCCCCAGCATTTT; CDR3aa: CASSEAGRGNQPQHF
abundance: .; d_gene: .; j_gene: TRBJ2-2; v_gene: TRBV7-3; len: 11; CDR3nt: TGTGCCAGCAGCCAAACCGGGGAGCTGTTTTTT; CDR3aa: CASSQTGELFF
abundance: .; d_gene: .; j_gene: TRBJ1-1; v_gene: TRBV5-1; len: 13; CDR3nt: TGCGCCAGCAAGGGCGGTCCGAACACTGAAGCTTTCTTT; CDR3aa: CASKGGPNTEAFF
abundance: .; d_gene: TRBD1; j_gene: TRBJ1-2; v_gene: TRBV18; len: 17; CDR3nt: TGTGCCAGCTCACCCCTGGACAGGGGACTATCTAACTATGGCTACACCTTC; CDR3aa: CASSPLDRGLSNYGYTF
abundance: .; d_gene: .; j_gene: TRBJ1-6; v_gene: TRBV4-3; len: 13; CDR3nt: TGCGCCAGCAGCCAAGACTCCGTTTCACCCCTCCACTTT; CDR3aa: CASSQDSVSPLHF
abundance: .; d_gene: TRBD2; j_gene: TRBJ2-7; v_gene: TRBV7-2; len: 14; CDR3nt: TGTGCCAGCAGCTCCGGGACTAGCTTTACCGAGCAGTACTTC; CDR3aa: CASSSGTSFTEQYF
abundance: .; d_gene: .; j_gene: TRBJ2-2; v_gene: TRBV10-1; len: 15; CDR3nt: TGCGCCAGCAGTGAGGGGGCTAGCGTAACCGGGGAGCTGTTTTTT; CDR3aa: CASSEGASVTGELFF
abundance: .; d_gene: .; j_gene: TRBJ1-5; v_gene: TRBV7-3; len: 13; CDR3nt: TGTGCCAGCAGCTTAACGGGAGAACAGGGAAAACATTTT; CDR3aa: CASSLTGEQGKHF
abundance: .; d_gene: .; j_gene: TRBJ1-2; v_gene: TRBV9; len: 17; CDR3nt: TGTGCCAGCAGCGCCGAGGGTTGGGGCGGGGGAGGTTATGGCTACACCTTC; CDR3aa: CASSAEGWGGGGYGYTF
abundance: .; d_gene: TRBD1; j_gene: TRBJ1-1; v_gene: TRBV5-1; len: 14; CDR3nt: TGCGCCAGCAGCTTGCAGGGGGAGGACACTGAAGCTTTCTTT; CDR3aa: CASSLQGEDTEAFF
abundance: .; d_gene: .; j_gene: TRBJ1-5; v_gene: TRBV6-6; len: 12; CDR3nt: TGTGCCAGCAGTTTCCTAGATCAGCCCCAGCATTTT; CDR3aa: CASSFLDQPQHF
abundance: .; d_gene: .; j_gene: TRBJ2-3; v_gene: TRBV4-2; len: 13; CDR3nt: TGTGCCAGCAGCCAAGATAAAAAGAATACGCAGTATTTT; CDR3aa: CASSQDKKNTQYF
abundance: .; d_gene: TRBD2; j_gene: TRBJ2-1; v_gene: TRBV6-1; len: 15; CDR3nt: TGTGCCAGCAGTGTTTTAGCGGGAGGGTACAATGAGCAGTTCTTC; CDR3aa: CASSVLAGGYNEQFF
abundance: .; d_gene: .; j_gene: TRBJ1-3; v_gene: TRBV6-5; len: 15; CDR3nt: TGTGCCAGCAGCCCCCCGGCAGGCTCTGGAAACACCATATATTTT; CDR3aa: CASSPPAGSGNTIYF
abundance: .; d_gene: .; j_gene: TRBJ2-1; v_gene: TRBV4-1; len: 15; CDR3nt: TGCGCCAGCAGCCAAGATCACGGGAGAGGTGATGAGCAGTTCTTC; CDR3aa: CASSQDHGRGDEQFF
abundance: .; d_gene: .; j_gene: TRBJ1-2; v_gene: TRBV5-1; len: 12; CDR3nt: TGCGCCAGCAGCTTGGATGGGAACGGCTACACCTTC; CDR3aa: CASSLDGNGYTF
abundance: .; d_gene: .; j_gene: TRBJ1-1; v_gene: TRBV5-5; len: 13; CDR3nt: TGTGCCAGCAGCTTTGGGACGGACACTGAAGCTTTCTTT; CDR3aa: CASSFGTDTEAFF
abundance: .; d_gene: .; j_gene: TRBJ2-1; v_gene: TRBV29-1; len: 14; CDR3nt: TGCAGCGTTGAAGCGTTAAGCTCCTACAATGAGCAGTTCTTC; CDR3aa: CSVEALSSYNEQFF
abundance: .; d_gene: TRBD2; j_gene: TRBJ2-5; v_gene: TRBV30; len: 13; CDR3nt: TGTGCCCTGGGAACTAGCGGGAGTCAGACCCAGTACTTC; CDR3aa: CALGTSGSQTQYF
abundance: .; d_gene: .; j_gene: TRBJ1-2; v_gene: TRBV19; len: 14; CDR3nt: TGTGCCAGTAGTATGGTGGAGGTGAACTCTGGCTACACCTTC; CDR3aa: CASSMVEVNSGYTF
abundance: .; d_gene: TRBD2; j_gene: TRBJ2-1; v_gene: TRBV11-3; len: 17; CDR3nt: TGTGCCAGCAGCTCTAGTCGGGGACTAGACTCCTACAATGAGCAGTTCTTC; CDR3aa: CASSSSRGLDSYNEQFF
abundance: .; d_gene: TRBD1; j_gene: TRBJ2-5; v_gene: TRBV7-9; len: 15; CDR3nt: TGTGCCAGCAGCGCTGGACAGGGCATTATAGAGACCCAGTACTTC; CDR3aa: CASSAGQGIIETQYF
abundance: few; d_gene: .; j_gene: TRBJ1-2; v_gene: TRBV6-1; len: 14; CDR3nt: TGTGCCAGCAGTATTTATACAGGTGGCCATGGCTACACCTTC; CDR3aa: CASSIYTGGHGYTF
abundance: .; d_gene: .; j_gene: TRBJ1-4; v_gene: TRBV28; len: 13; CDR3nt: TGTGCCACCTACACTGGAAGGGCTGAAAAACTGTTTTTT; CDR3aa: CATYTGRAEKLFF
abundance: .; d_gene: .; j_gene: TRBJ2-7; v_gene: TRBV7-2; len: 14; CDR3nt: TGTGCCAGCAGTCTACTACAGGGAGAACACGAGCAGTACTTC; CDR3aa: CASSLLQGEHEQYF
abundance: .; d_gene: .; j_gene: TRBJ1-5; v_gene: TRBV2; len: 15; CDR3nt: TGTGCCAGCAGTGAAGGGTCAGGGTGGCTTCAGCCCCAGCATTTT; CDR3aa: CASSEGSGWLQPQHF
abundance: .; d_gene: .; j_gene: TRBJ1-1; v_gene: TRBV5-1; len: 13; CDR3nt: TGCGCCAGCAGCTTTTCACAGAACACTGAAGCTTTCTTT; CDR3aa: CASSFSQNTEAFF
abundance: .; d_gene: .; j_gene: TRBJ2-5; v_gene: TRBV6-5; len: 12; CDR3nt: TGTGCCAGCAGTTCCGCGGTGGAGACCCAGTACTTC; CDR3aa: CASSSAVETQYF
abundance: .; d_gene: .; j_gene: TRBJ1-1; v_gene: TRBV7-2; len: 13; CDR3nt: TGTGCCAGCAGCCGTTGGGGGTCCGCTGAAGCTTTCTTT; CDR3aa: CASSRWGSAEAFF
abundance: medium-sized; d_gene: .; j_gene: TRBJ1-2; v_gene: TRBV7-3; len: 12; CDR3nt: TGTGCCAGCAGCTCATACAGGGTGTGCTACACCTTC; CDR3aa: CASSSYRVCYTF
abundance: .; d_gene: TRBD2; j_gene: TRBJ2-7; v_gene: TRBV4-2; len: 15; CDR3nt: TGTGCCAGCAGCCAGGCCGGGACTAGCGGGACCGAGCAGTACTTC; CDR3aa: CASSQAGTSGTEQYF
abundance: .; d_gene: TRBD2; j_gene: TRBJ2-1; v_gene: TRBV10-3; len: 16; CDR3nt: TGTGCCATCTCTGGTAAGGGACTAGCGGGAGTTAATGAGCAGTTCTTC; CDR3aa: CAISGKGLAGVNEQFF